This T cell receptor beta chain was observed in a study of technical replicates of blood from a handful of donors (TCRdb year 2017). Preparation of the library involved the immunoSEQ multiplex PCR assay. The table comes from immuneACCESS by way of TCRdb, which keeps in-frame sequences with V and J called. Part of the clones is missing from these tables; in studies checked, under half for an unresolved V gene and the rest for unknown reasons. This sample gives about 100,000 clones in total; 96% of them show up just once. Approximately 0.2% of the sample is held by the ten biggest clonotypes. The germline V gene (reference sequence) sets CDR1 to SEHNR and CDR2 to FQNEAQ. V loses 2 bases at its end and J loses 2 bases; junction bases beyond the gene matches: 3. Including cysteine and phenylalanine, the CDR3 has 15 amino acids. This entry keeps only the CDR3 DNA: 45 bases, framed from base 1. Turning to this clone: The antigen it recognizes is unknown. No base quality values were provided; no much bigger clone lies one nucleotide off.

The rearranged segments are TRBV7-9 and TRBJ2-5; 9 of the junction bases match TRBD2. The sequence was obtained from a human donor in good health. The source material was T cells isolated from PBMCs. CDR3 protein: CASSLFTSGQETQYF. The DNA is TGTGCCAGCAGCTTATTTACTAGCGGGCAAGAGACCCAGTACTTC.